What follows are 21 T cell receptor beta chains derived from one specimen sequenced in a study of T-cell reconstitution after alpha-beta-depleted transplantation in children. Unique molecular identifiers tagged the TCRbeta library. TCRdb fed the PCR reads into MiXCR, producing one record per CDR3 protein. The sample consists of 200,000 to 300,000 distinct CDR3 sequences, more than 10% of them appearing once. The material sequenced was PBMCs from the stem cell graft donor, taken from the stem cell graft. The receptors stem from a human donor who donated a stem cell graft to a child with acute lymphoblastic leukemia.

In this sample, this clonotype turned up many times. The rearrangement joins TRBV12-3 or TRBV12-4 to TRBJ2-2; no clear D gene. The V end was cut by 7 bases, the J end by 8 bases, with 8 bases between. The CDR3 spans 11 residues. CDR3 DNA: TGTGCCAGCACCAATAGTGGGGAGCTGTTTTTT. Translation gives CASTNSGELFF.

This chain links TRBV30 with TRBJ1-5; no clear D. V lost 1 base, J lost 0 bases, and 7 bases lay in between. CDR3 length: 14 residues. From germline, CDR1 is GTSNPN and CDR2 SVGIG (reference sequence). The CDR3 here is CAWSGLYSNQPQHF. The CDR3 nucleotides are TGTGCCTGGAGTGGCCTGTATAGCAATCAGCCCCAGCATTTT.

This clonotype was picked up many times. The chain recombines TRBV28 with TRBJ2-3, with 8 nucleotides matching TRBD1. This CDR3 comprises 12 residues. CDR1 and CDR2 (germline): MDHEN, SYDVKM. Trimming at V came to 5 bases and at J to 7 bases, leaving 2 bases not matched to a gene. In DNA form, the CDR3 reads TGTGCCAGCAGTCCAGGGGGCAATACGCAGTATTTT. Translating it yields CASSPGGNTQYF.

For this clonotype: This may be a read error: a much more frequent sequence differs by one nucleotide. This is likely a read error, given that the CDR3 carries no conserved phenylalanine or tryptophan at its end. V gene TRBV11-2 combines with J gene TRBJ2-1, with 11 bases aligning to TRBD2. Germline lookup yields CDR1 SGHAT and CDR2 FQNNGV. V trimming: 3 bases; J trimming: 1 base; junction bases outside the gene matches: 8. CDR3 size: 18 residues. The CDR3, as DNA: TGTGCCAGCAGCTTTATGCTTAGCGGGGGGGCGTCCTACAATGAGCAGTTCTCC. This gives the protein CASSFMLSGGASYNEQFS.

This clonotype has at least ten counts. The chain uses TRBV24-1 and TRBJ2-7; 9 nucleotides match TRBD1. The length of the CDR3 is 15 residues. With V trimmed by 3 bases and J by 1 base, 3 bases remained unmatched. Germline V gives CDR1 KGHDR, CDR2 SFDVKD. The CDR3 here is CATSDPGTGSYEQYF. The CDR3 nucleotides are TGTGCCACCAGTGATCCCGGGACAGGGTCCTACGAGCAGTACTTC.

There are many counts of this clonotype. V usage is TRBV4-2 and J usage is TRBJ2-5; maybe TRBD1 (5 bases). This CDR3 comprises 15 residues. V was shortened by 1 base and J by 1 base, with 10 bases between the two germline ends. Per the germline V gene, CDR1 is LGHNA and CDR2 is YNFKEQ. Here the CDR3 DNA reads TGTGCCAGCAGCCAAGTCAGGGCAGGCCAAGAGACCCAGTACTTC. This codes for CASSQVRAGQETQYF.

This clonotype occurred many times. The gene calls are TRBV7-2 and TRBJ1-1; TRBD1 aligns across 11 bases. Germline V gives CDR1 SGHTA, CDR2 FQGNSA. V lost 1 base and J lost 4; bases outside the gene matches: 2. The CDR3 is made up of 15 amino acids. The DNA of the CDR3 is TGTGCCAGCAGCTTAGTTGGGACAGGGGGCACTGAAGCTTTCTTT. Protein: CASSLVGTGGTEAFF.

The table lists this clonotype with a few counts. The chain carries TRBV15 and TRBJ1-4; D is uncertain. CDR3 length: 13 amino acids. Per germline, CDR1 LNHNV and CDR2 YYDKDF (reference sequence). V lost 4 bases and J lost 4, with 7 bases in between. CDR3 sequence reads: CATSTTGNEKLFF. The CDR3 DNA is TGTGCCACCAGCACAACGGGTAATGAAAAACTGTTTTTT.

CDR3 protein: CSASNKGSTDTQYF. DNA of the CDR3: TGCAGTGCTAGTAATAAAGGGAGCACAGATACGCAGTATTTT. The V and J genes are TRBV20-1 and TRBJ2-3; D is unresolved. Germline CDR1 is DFQATT and CDR2 is SNEGSKA (reference sequence). The CDR3 sequence is 14 residues long. The V gene lost 3 bases and the J gene lost 0 bases, with 10 bases spanning the gap.

In its sample, this clonotype was seen many times. This sequence joins TRBV20-1 and TRBJ1-5; 7 bases align to TRBD1. The V segment lost 5 bases and the J segment 5 bases; nucleotides outside the gene matches: 3. The CDR3 spans 12 residues. Germline CDR1 reads DFQATT; CDR2 reads SNEGSKA (reference sequence). The CDR3 DNA reads as TGCAGTGCTCACAGGGGCGATCAGCCCCAGCATTTT. Protein product: CSAHRGDQPQHF.

To note about this clonotype: Just one base apart from a much larger clone, this may be a read error. The V gene is TRBV11-2, the J gene TRBJ2-7; tentatively, D is TRBD1 (5 bases). The CDR3 is 12 residues long. V dropped 8 bases and J dropped 6 bases, with 14 bases sitting between them. The germline CDR1 and CDR2 sequences are SGHAT and FQNNGV. The CDR3: CASQIGACEQYF. The CDR3, as DNA: TGTGCCAGCCAAATAGGGGCTTGCGAGCAGTACTTC. Filled out from reference TRBV11-2 and TRBJ2-7, the complete variable domain reads EAGVAQSPRYKIIEKRQSVAFWCNPISGHATLYWYQQILGQGPKLLIQFQNNGVVDDSQLPKDRFSAERLKGVDSTLKIQPAKLEDSAVYLCASQIGACEQYFGPGTRLTVT.

The chain has TRBV6-2 or TRBV6-3 and TRBJ2-1, with TRBD2 matching over 9 bases. The V gene's germline CDR1 is MNHEY and CDR2 SVGEGT. V trimming: 7 bases; J trimming: 12 bases; junction bases outside the gene matches: 10. This CDR3 is 13 amino acids long. The CDR3 is CASNEGLALAQFF. CDR3 DNA sequence: TGTGCCAGCAACGAGGGACTAGCTCTTGCGCAGTTCTTC.

Ten or more counts support this clonotype. The V gene is TRBV12-3 or TRBV12-4, the J gene TRBJ1-6, with a tentative D call TRBD1 (6 bases). The ends were cut back, 6 bases at V and 9 bases at J, with 9 bases in the middle. The CDR3 is made up of 12 amino acids. The CDR3, as DNA: TGTGCCAGCAGATCAGGGGTTTCACCCCTCCACTTT. This translates into CASRSGVSPLHF.

The chain joins TRBV5-5 to TRBJ2-5; possibly TRBD1 for D (5 bases). CDR3 length equals 14 residues. Germline CDR1 reads SGHKS; CDR2 reads YYEKEE (reference sequence). Trimming took 1 base from V and 1 from J, leaving 8 bases between them. The CDR3 nucleotides are TGTGCCAGCAGCTTGTGGGGCCTCCAAGAGACCCAGTACTTC. Its translation is CASSLWGLQETQYF.

This clonotype has only a few counts. The chain has TRBV2 and TRBJ2-5; D gene unclear. This CDR3 contains 13 residues. Trimming left V 7 bases short and J 5 bases short, with 14 bases between. CDR1 is SNHLY, CDR2 FYNNEI, per germline. The CDR3: CASTRILWETQYF. CDR3 coding DNA: TGTGCCAGCACCCGGATTTTATGGGAGACCCAGTACTTC.

The V gene is TRBV27, the J gene TRBJ1-4, with D perhaps matching TRBD1 (6 bases). V was clipped by 2 bases and J by 0 bases, with 22 bases between them. CDR3 length equals 20 residues. The germline gives CDR1 MNHEY, CDR2 SMNVEV (reference sequence). In DNA form, the CDR3 reads TGTGCCAGCAGTTTAAGAGAGGACAGACCCGGAGCGGCAACTAATGAAAAACTGTTTTTT. Amino acids: CASSLREDRPGAATNEKLFF.

This clonotype was picked up many times. The chain is built from TRBV7-2 and TRBJ2-4; D is undetermined. The CDR3 spans 13 residues. Germline values: CDR1 SGHTA, CDR2 FQGNSA. V gave up 4 bases and J gave up 6 bases, with 10 bases separating them. CDR3 nucleotides: TGTGCCAGCAGCTCACATCGGCTAAACATTCAGTACTTC. This encodes CASSSHRLNIQYF.

This clonotype has a count of ten or more. The chain uses TRBV9 and TRBJ1-5; TRBD1 matches 8 bases. Germline V CDR1 and CDR2: SGDLS, YYNGEE. The V segment lost 2 bases and the J segment 2 bases; nucleotides outside the gene matches: 3. CDR3 length: 15 amino acids. CDR3 nucleotide sequence: TGTGCCAGCAGCGTCCAGGGGGCAGGCAATCAGCCCCAGCATTTT. It yields the protein CASSVQGAGNQPQHF.

This clonotype was observed a handful of times. The CDR3 region is CAWSVQGDEPQHF. DNA for the CDR3: TGTGCCTGGAGTGTACAGGGGGATGAGCCCCAGCATTTT. This sequence joins TRBV30 and TRBJ1-5, with 8 bases lining up with TRBD1. Looked up from germline, CDR1 is GTSNPN and CDR2 is SVGIG (reference sequence). The CDR3 runs 13 residues. V lost 0 bases to trimming and J lost 8 bases; unmatched junction nucleotides: 3.

This clonotype came up many times. The chain carries TRBV12-3 or TRBV12-4 and TRBJ1-1; no firm D call. The ends were cut back, 5 bases at V and 4 bases at J, with 14 bases in the middle. The CDR3 length is 14 residues. The CDR3 protein is CASSPRLIATEAFF. DNA of the CDR3: TGTGCCAGCAGTCCCCGGCTGATCGCCACTGAAGCTTTCTTT.

This clonotype was recorded at least ten times. The chain combines TRBV28 with TRBJ2-2; possibly TRBD1 for D (6 bases). The CDR3 is 14 amino acids. Germline assignment: CDR1 MDHEN and CDR2 SYDVKM. V was shortened by 5 bases and J by 8 bases, with 15 bases between the two germline ends. CDR3 protein: CASSLDRSPGELFF. The CDR3 DNA sequence: TGTGCCAGCAGTCTCGACAGGAGTCCTGGGGAGCTGTTTTTT.